Below are 25 T cell receptor beta chains sequenced from a single sample in a study of blood T cells in healthy people across ages. A J-beta primer mix and a sample-barcoded 5' primer were used in a second PCR of about 7 to 12 cycles. MiXCR was run by TCRdb on the 5' RACE reads, yielding one entry per CDR3 protein. The repertoire holds 600,000 to 900,000 distinct CDR3 sequences, with roughly 25% as singletons. These same data were also listed under a study on T cells of mothers and their children.

The sequenced sample was blood. The receptors come from a boy between 10 and 17 years old in good health.

The chain combines TRBV7-6 with TRBJ2-1; D perhaps matches TRBD1 (6 bases). V was shortened by 1 base and J by 2 bases, with 12 bases between the two germline ends. The CDR3 has 16 residues. The V gene's germline CDR1 is SGHVS and CDR2 FNYEAQ. The CDR3 nucleotides read TGTGCCAGCAGCTTAGACAGGGAAGGGGCCTACAATGAGCAGTTCTTC. It codes for CASSLDREGAYNEQFF.

This clonotype was detected a few times. The chain recombines TRBV11-2 with TRBJ2-3; D is possibly TRBD1 (6 bases). Trimming took off 2 bases at V and 0 bases at J, with 9 bases between the two ends. This CDR3 is built from 15 residues. The germline V gene encodes CDR1 SGHAT and CDR2 FQNNGV. As DNA, the CDR3 is TGTGCCAGCAGCTTAATCCAGGGGAGCACAGATACGCAGTATTTT. Its translation: CASSLIQGSTDTQYF.

This clonotype was seen more than once but under ten times. The chain links TRBV11-2 to TRBJ2-5; 8 bases map to TRBD1. The CDR3 has 12 amino acids. Germline CDR1 is SGHAT and CDR2 is FQNNGV. The junction had 10 bases not matched to a gene; V was cut back by 6 bases and J by 13 bases. CDR3 coding DNA: TGTGCCAGCAGACCCACAGGGGGTTCGGCGTACTTC. It codes for CASRPTGGSAYF.

This clonotype was observed a few times. The chain recombines TRBV6-1 with TRBJ2-1, with 12 bases aligning to TRBD2. This CDR3 spans 18 amino acids. The V and J ends lost 0 bases and 9 bases, in that order; junction bases with no gene match: 12. Germline V CDR1 and CDR2: MNHNS, SASEGT. The CDR3 bases are TGTGCCAGCAGTGAAGCGCATCGTCCTAGCGGGGGGGCCGTTGAGCAGTTCTTC. Its translation is CASSEAHRPSGGAVEQFF.

CDR3 sequence reads: CSVFRGNTGELFF. The DNA for the CDR3 is TGCAGCGTATTCAGGGGCAACACCGGGGAGCTGTTTTTT. The J gene is TRBJ2-2, the V gene TRBV29-1; possible D gene TRBD1, 6 bases. CDR1 and CDR2 (germline): SQVTM, ANQGSEA. This CDR3 is built from 13 residues. V dropped 6 bases and J dropped 2 bases, with 10 bases sitting between them.

V usage is TRBV6-6 and J usage is TRBJ2-2, with D perhaps TRBD1 or TRBD2 (6 bases each). The CDR3 totals 12 residues. Deletions cut 6 bases from V and 8 bases from J, with 10 bases between. Germline CDR1 reads MNHNY; CDR2 reads SVGAGI (reference sequence). DNA for the CDR3: TGTGCCAGCAGCTCGGGGGCTGGGGAGCTGTTTTTT. It codes for CASSSGAGELFF.

This clonotype turned up a few times. Sequence at one end of the junction differs from germline and may be a read error. The chain recombines TRBV3-1 with TRBJ2-5; 12 nucleotides agree with TRBD2. The DNA end is more similar to TRBJ2-7, so the J call may be wrong. The CDR3 sequence is 19 residues long. The germline CDR1 and CDR2 sequences are LGHDT and YNNKEL (reference sequence). CDR3 coding DNA: TGCGCCAGCAGCCAAGGGAGGACTAGCGGGAAAGGGCTTGGCTACGAGCAGTACTTC. This codes for CASSQGRTSGKGLGYEQYF.

The chain couples TRBV20-1 to TRBJ2-2, with 10 positions matching TRBD2. The V gene's germline CDR1 is DFQATT and CDR2 SNEGSKA (reference sequence). Trimming at V came to 7 bases and at J to 5 bases, leaving 7 bases not matched to a gene. CDR3 size: 14 residues. The CDR3 sequence: CSGKSGGGTGELFF. The CDR3 nucleotides are TGCAGTGGCAAGAGCGGGGGGGGGACCGGGGAGCTGTTTTTT.

A few counts support this clonotype. The CDR3 spells CSVPTGDYVPVETQYF. The CDR3 bases are TGCAGCGTTCCGACAGGGGATTATGTGCCCGTAGAGACCCAGTACTTC. The chain is built from TRBV29-1 and TRBJ2-5; 8 bases agree with TRBD1. V dropped 5 bases and J dropped 4; count of bases not matched to a gene: 15. The CDR3 totals 16 residues. CDR1 and CDR2 from the germline V gene are SQVTM and ANQGSEA.

This clonotype came up many times. The rearrangement uses TRBV5-1 and TRBJ2-5; 8 nucleotides match TRBD2. This CDR3 comprises 15 residues. With V trimmed by 4 bases and J by 2 bases, 7 bases remained unmatched. In germline, CDR1 is SGHRS, CDR2 YFSETQ. As DNA, the CDR3 is TGCGCCAGCAGCACGGACGGGACTAGGCAAGAGACCCAGTACTTC. As protein: CASSTDGTRQETQYF.

The chain combines TRBV6-1 with TRBJ2-7, with 8 bases fitting TRBD1. The J call may be mistaken, given a closer DNA end match to TRBJ2-5. The length of the CDR3 is 15 residues. Germline V CDR1 and CDR2: MNHNS, SASEGT. CDR3 loop: CASSEDQGAPETQYF. Written as DNA, the CDR3 is TGTGCCAGCAGTGAAGACCAGGGGGCTCCAGAGACCCAGTACTTC.

This sequence joins TRBV30 and TRBJ1-4, with TRBD1 identical over 7 bases. The CDR3 contains 15 residues. With V trimmed by 0 bases and J by 4 bases, 5 bases remained unmatched. Looked up from germline, CDR1 is GTSNPN and CDR2 is SVGIG (reference sequence). The CDR3, as DNA: TGTGCCTGGAGTGTCGGACAGGCCTATAATGAAAAACTGTTTTTT. Residues: CAWSVGQAYNEKLFF.

The J gene is TRBJ2-5, the V gene TRBV6-6; 7 nucleotides line up with TRBD1. Germline V lookup: CDR1 MNHNY, CDR2 SVGAGI (reference sequence). The V gene end was trimmed by 6 bases and the J gene end by 2 bases; junction bases not matched to a gene: 6. The CDR3 totals 14 residues. CDR3 loop: CASRFRGQQETQYF. The CDR3 nucleotides read TGTGCCAGCAGGTTCCGGGGACAGCAAGAGACCCAGTACTTC.

Only a few counts were recorded for this clonotype. This chain joins TRBV10-3 and TRBJ1-2, with TRBD1 matching over 11 bases. Looked up from germline, CDR1 is ENHRY and CDR2 is SYGVKD. This CDR3 is 15 amino acids long. V lost 4 bases to trimming and J lost 8 bases; unmatched junction nucleotides: 9. As DNA, the CDR3 is TGTGCCATCAGTGGAGGACAGGGGGCTCGTCAAGGCTACACCTTC. Protein: CAISGGQGARQGYTF.

Comments on this clonotype: One junction end disagrees with the germline gene, perhaps due to a read error. The V and J genes are TRBV5-1 and TRBJ2-5; tentatively, D is TRBD1 (6 bases). Germline CDR1 reads SGHRS; CDR2 reads YFSETQ. CDR3 size: 15 residues. The CDR3 region is CASTLVSAGEQTQYF. For the CDR3, the DNA is TGCGCCAGCACCTTGGTTTCGGCAGGGGAACAGACCCAGTACTTC.

This clonotype was recorded a few times. The chain couples TRBV10-3 to TRBJ1-2; D is unclear. The V end was cut by 7 bases, the J end by 4 bases, with 16 bases between. The CDR3 extends over 14 amino acids. The germline V gene has CDR1 ENHRY and CDR2 SYGVKD. The CDR3 here is CAIMDPRNLYGYTF. The CDR3 DNA reads TGTGCCATCATGGACCCCCGGAACCTCTATGGCTACACCTTC.

The chain links TRBV12-3 or TRBV12-4 to TRBJ1-5; 11 nucleotides agree with TRBD1. V lost 6 bases, J lost 7 bases, and 5 bases stayed unmatched. This CDR3 comprises 14 residues. The CDR3 sequence: CASSQDRGQQPQHF. CDR3 coding DNA: TGTGCCAGCAGCCAGGACAGGGGGCAGCAGCCCCAGCATTTT.

This clonotype was observed a handful of times. The chain combines TRBV27 with TRBJ2-5; D unresolved. The better agreement between TRBJ2-1 and the DNA end casts doubt on the J call. CDR3 length: 15 residues. Per germline, CDR1 MNHEY and CDR2 SMNVEV (reference sequence). The CDR3 sequence is CASSSRAIPLYEQFF. The DNA for the CDR3 is TGTGCCAGCAGTTCACGAGCTATTCCTCTCTATGAGCAGTTCTTC.

This clonotype was detected once. The chain joins TRBV9 to TRBJ1-1; TRBD1 matches 9 bases. V shed 3 bases and J 0 bases; nucleotides not matched to a gene: 9. CDR3 length: 17 residues. Per the germline V gene, CDR1 is SGDLS and CDR2 is YYNGEE. CDR3 DNA: TGTGCCAGCAGCGAGGGACAGGGCATAACCATGAACACTGAAGCTTTCTTT. Translating gives CASSEGQGITMNTEAFF.

This clonotype was counted between two and nine times. The chain recombines TRBV20-1 with TRBJ2-3, with D perhaps matching TRBD2 (6 bases). V was shortened by 7 bases and J by 0 bases, with 11 bases between the two germline ends. The CDR3 runs 13 residues. Germline V gene data show CDR1 as DFQATT and CDR2 as SNEGSKA (reference sequence). The CDR3 region has the DNA TGCAGTGTGGCTAGCGTTAGCACAGATACGCAGTATTTT. Translated, it gives CSVASVSTDTQYF.

The chain has TRBV6-6 and TRBJ1-5; the D is unclear. Germline V gene data show CDR1 as MNHNY and CDR2 as SVGAGI (reference sequence). This CDR3 is 11 amino acids long. V lost 9 bases to trimming and J lost 6 bases, with 9 bases between them. This CDR3 is CASAETQPQHF. CDR3 bases: TGTGCCAGTGCGGAGACTCAGCCCCAGCATTTT.

This clonotype occurred a few times. The chain carries TRBV20-1 and TRBJ1-4, with 11 bases fitting TRBD1. Germline lookup yields CDR1 DFQATT and CDR2 SNEGSKA (reference sequence). This CDR3 spans 13 amino acids. V was clipped by 5 bases and J by 6 bases; unmatched bases: 2. In nucleotides, the CDR3 is TGCAGTGCTTCGGGACAGGGGGATGAAAAACTGTTTTTT. It specifies CSASGQGDEKLFF.

Only a few counts were recorded for this clonotype. V is TRBV29-1 and J is TRBJ2-7; 8 bases align to TRBD1. The CDR3 runs 13 residues. Germline values: CDR1 SQVTM, CDR2 ANQGSEA. Unmatched junction bases numbered 6, after V lost 4 bases and J lost 4 bases. CDR3 loop: CSVVPRGQYEQYF. The CDR3 nucleotides are TGCAGCGTTGTACCCAGGGGGCAGTACGAGCAGTACTTC.

This clonotype was seen only a few times. The rearrangement links TRBV7-6 to TRBJ1-2; 10 bases are shared with TRBD1. The CDR3 has 16 residues. With 5 bases clipped from V and 3 bases from J, the junction kept 9 bases outside the gene matches. CDR1 and CDR2 (germline): SGHVS, FNYEAQ. CDR3 amino acids: CASSRQTGGGDYGYTF. Written as DNA, the CDR3 is TGTGCCAGCAGCCGCCAGACAGGGGGCGGCGACTATGGCTACACCTTC.

The rearrangement uses TRBV12-3 or TRBV12-4 and TRBJ2-3; D ambiguous. Between the trimmed V and J ends, which lost 5 bases and 1 base, there was a span of 10 bases. The CDR3 is 14 amino acids. The CDR3 sequence: CASSGNVGTDTQYF. Written as DNA, the CDR3 is TGTGCCAGCAGTGGAAACGTAGGCACAGATACGCAGTATTTT.